This TCR beta chain was sequenced during a study of blood T cell repertoires in COVID-19. The overall study: The cDNA or gDNA used as material had been derived from T cells, B-cell-depleted T cells, or PBMCs.

Data came from immunoSEQ multiplex PCR; TCRdb stores just in-frame clones and leaves some out. The table includes approximately 280,000 clones, roughly 87% detected once. After removal of 3 bases from V and 1 base from J, the junction contained 13 bases not matched to a gene. Germline values: CDR1 MNHEY, CDR2 SMNVEV (reference sequence). This CDR3 has 18 amino acids. The sample comprised peripheral blood. V and J are TRBV27 and TRBJ1-2; 8 nucleotides line up with TRBD1. This TCR derives from a man younger than 35 with active or convalescent COVID-19. CDR3 amino acids: CASSFSGQRQGSNYGYTF. CDR3 in DNA: TGTGCCAGCAGTTTTTCGGGACAGAGACAGGGGAGTAACTATGGCTACACCTTC.